This note documents a single TCR beta chain sequence. Its antigen has not been determined. No much larger clone is present one base from it, and per-base qualities are unavailable. The germline V gene supplies CDR1 SGHAT and CDR2 FQNNGV. At the junction V is shortened by 2 bases and J by 2 bases; bases outside the gene matches: 7. Its CDR3 holds 18 amino acids, cysteine through phenylalanine. Only the CDR3 region is kept as DNA, spanning 54 bases read in frame from base 1. To sequence the TCRbeta CDR3 region, genomic DNA was isolated from the sorted cells. The immunoSEQ Assay was used for sequencing of TCRbeta CDR3 regions. TCRdb retrieved this table from immuneACCESS and kept in-frame rearrangements only. Not all clones are present; in checked studies, unresolved V genes account for under half, and no reason is known for the remainder. A total of more than 85,000 clones appear in this sample, around nine tenths of them only once. About 0.31% of the sample belongs to the ten largest clones.

Patients with autoimmune disease history or receiving systemic immunosuppression were excluded from the trial. Peripheral blood for TCR sequencing was collected from all dose cohorts at baseline, on cycle 4 day 1, and on cycle 7 day 1. The samples were taken from a phase I, first-in-human, multicenter, open-label dose-escalation trial of ivuxolimab. Adults with locally advanced or metastatic melanoma, renal cell, hepatocellular, or head and neck squamous cell carcinoma were enrolled in the trial. Before TCR sequencing, CD4+ and CD8+ T cells were separately sorted from peripheral blood. This specimen comes from a study of OX40 agonist ivuxolimab in advanced cancers. For the wider study: Ivuxolimab, which targeted the costimulatory receptor OX40 (CD134), was an agonistic, fully human IgG2 monoclonal antibody. Intravenous ivuxolimab was administered to patients every 2 weeks at six dose levels: 0.01, 0.1, 0.3, 1.5, 3 and 10 mg/kg. Among the 50 to 55 dose-escalation patients, about 19 had hepatocellular carcinoma, around 15 melanoma, 9 renal cell carcinoma and 9 head and neck cancer. The dose-escalation cohort was about 86% male with a mean age of roughly 62 years, ranging from roughly 23 to 90. Prior anti-PD-1, anti-PD-L1 or anti-CTLA-4 therapy was permitted, and 30% to 50% of dose-escalation patients had received checkpoint inhibitors. Three dose-escalation patients achieved partial responses, one with hepatocellular carcinoma and two with cutaneous melanoma. The purpose of peripheral TCRbeta sequencing was to test whether ivuxolimab changed TCR sequence diversity and led to clonal T-cell expansion. The paper covers the monotherapy dose-escalation part of the phase I ivuxolimab trial, which included N ≈ 50 patients.

Points the paper makes about the study in general: In partial responders in the 0.1-3.0 mg/kg groups, normalized peripheral clonal expansion was found to be among the lowest, especially among CD8+ T cells. The antigen specificity of the peripheral T cells that underwent clonal expansion was not determined. At doses from 0.1 to 3.0 mg/kg, clonal expansion was seen in both CD4+ and CD8+ blood T cells between baseline and week 6. Low levels of normalized T-cell clonal expansion were also shown by some nonresponding patients. After ivuxolimab, CD8+ T cells had more expanded clones than CD4+ T cells on average.

The sample in question was CD4+ or CD8+ T cells sorted from blood, obtained in a trial of the OX40 agonist ivuxolimab. The clonotype was recovered from an adult with an advanced solid tumor such as melanoma, head and neck, liver or kidney cancer. The sequence joins TRBV11-2 to TRBJ2-2; 11 of the junction bases match TRBD2. The CDR3 protein is CASSLIVAGGPNTGELFF. The nucleotide sequence reads as follows: TGTGCCAGCAGCTTAATCGTAGCGGGAGGGCCCAACACCGGGGAGCTGTTTTTT.